This TCR beta chain was identified during a study of identical twins. Losses at the gene ends were 6 bases for V and 0 bases for J; bases not matched to a gene: 5. This CDR3 is 14 amino acids long. Per the germline V gene, CDR1 is DFQATT and CDR2 is SNEGSKA (reference sequence). TCRdb itself ran the 5' RACE reads through MiXCR, one entry per CDR3 protein. The table shows 510,000 or so distinct CDR3 sequences, with approximately 16% occurring only once. The data also belong to a second study, concerning yellow fever vaccine responses in identical twins.

Sequencing was done on a sample of CD4+ T cells sorted from blood. The chain joins TRBV20-1 to TRBJ2-1, with 7 bases aligning to TRBD1. This receptor was identified in a woman aged 18-35 years in good health. As DNA, the CDR3 is TGCAGTGCCCCAGGGGGAGTCTCCTACAATGAGCAGTTCTTC. This codes for CSAPGGVSYNEQFF.